This is a list of T cell receptor beta chains from one sample in a study of cytomegalovirus exposure and HLA in healthy donors. Generated by immunoSEQ multiplex PCR, the TCRdb table keeps only in-frame clones and is missing some. The sample shows around 140,000 clones, approximately 65% of them seen only once. The sample taken for sequencing was PBMCs. The receptors derive from a woman aged 55-70 years in good health and CMV-seronegative. The CDR3 runs from the conserved cysteine through the conserved F or W. A D gene is named only where the DNA matches it firmly. A clone size is listed for some rows: how often the clone was seen (once, few, many), or a class if it is expanded.

TRBV29-1	TRBD1	TRBJ2-7	-	CSVETGGGYEQYF	TGCAGCGTAGAGACAGGGGGCGGCTACGAGCAGTACTTC
TRBV9	-	TRBJ1-5	few	CASSGLGNQPQHF	TGTGCCAGCAGCGGGCTCGGGAATCAGCCCCAGCATTTT
TRBV5-1	-	TRBJ2-3	-	CASSLGGMSTDTQYF	TGCGCCAGCAGCTTGGGCGGGATGAGCACAGATACGCAGTATTTT
TRBV29-1	-	TRBJ2-1	-	CSVDRTQSPEQFF	TGCAGCGTTGATCGGACTCAATCCCCTGAGCAGTTCTTC
TRBV7-9	-	TRBJ2-7	-	CASSLGQGLGVSHEQYF	TGTGCCAGCAGCTTAGGGCAGGGTTTAGGTGTGAGCCACGAGCAGTACTTC
TRBV5-4	TRBD2	TRBJ2-4	-	CASSPGGAGNIQYF	TGTGCCAGCAGCCCGGGGGGGGCCGGGAACATTCAGTACTTC
TRBV28	TRBD2	TRBJ2-2	-	CASRIAGGPATGELFF	TGTGCCAGCCGAATAGCGGGAGGGCCGGCGACCGGGGAGCTGTTTTTT
TRBV18	-	TRBJ2-3	-	CASSPLRGYTDTQYF	TGTGCCAGCTCACCACTTCGCGGATACACAGATACGCAGTATTTT
TRBV28	TRBD1	TRBJ1-4	-	CASRDDRVEKLFF	TGTGCCAGCAGAGACGACAGGGTTGAAAAACTGTTTTTT
TRBV7-3	TRBD1	TRBJ1-2	-	CASSLIPGQEIRAF	TGTGCCAGCAGCTTAATCCCGGGACAGGAGATAAGGGCCTTC
TRBV13	-	TRBJ1-6	-	CASSFQGLSSYNSPLHF	TGTGCCAGCAGCTTTCAGGGTCTGAGCTCCTATAATTCACCCCTCCACTTT
TRBV7-9	TRBD1	TRBJ1-3	-	CASSSTGRSGNTIYF	TGTGCCAGCAGCTCGACAGGGCGCTCTGGAAACACCATATATTTT
TRBV2	TRBD2	TRBJ2-7	few	CASGRGGGREQYF	TGTGCCTCCGGACGGGGGGGCGGGAGGGAGCAGTACTTC
TRBV6-1	-	TRBJ1-3	-	CASSTDKLPGDTIYF	TGTGCCAGCAGTACCGACAAGCTACCAGGGGACACCATATATTTT
TRBV7-2	-	TRBJ2-7	-	CASSLVPVPTYEQYF	TGTGCCAGCAGCTTAGTACCGGTCCCAACCTACGAGCAGTACTTC
TRBV2	-	TRBJ2-1	few	CASAAGGHNEQFF	TGTGCCAGTGCTGCGGGCGGCCACAATGAGCAGTTCTTC
TRBV5-1	TRBD2	TRBJ2-1	-	CASSTGTSGSNEQFF	TGCGCCAGCAGCACCGGGACTAGCGGGAGCAATGAGCAGTTCTTC
TRBV7-9	TRBD2	TRBJ2-1	-	CSSSSVIGSSGIHKEQFF	TGTTCCAGCAGCTCCGTTATAGGATCTAGCGGGATTCATAAGGAGCAGTTCTTC
TRBV11-2	-	TRBJ2-2	-	CASSLDGVVRGGRAGELFF	TGTGCCAGCAGCTTAGATGGAGTAGTCAGGGGCGGCCGGGCCGGGGAGCTGTTTTTT
TRBV4-2	TRBD2	TRBJ2-1	-	CASSQEGGREGLNEQFF	TGTGCCAGCAGCCAAGAGGGAGGGCGGGAGGGCCTGAATGAGCAGTTCTTC
TRBV6-5	TRBD1	TRBJ1-6	-	CASSYGTGNSPLHF	TGTGCCAGCAGCTATGGGACAGGGAATTCACCCCTCCACTTT
TRBV5-1	-	TRBJ1-4	few	CASSLGGTEKLFF	TGCGCCAGCAGCTTGGGGGGGACAGAAAAACTGTTTTTT
TRBV9	-	TRBJ1-6	-	CASSAGGSPLHF	TGTGCCAGCAGCGCCGGGGGTTCACCCCTCCACTTT
TRBV19	-	TRBJ2-1	-	CASTSGLALYNEQFF	-
TRBV6-5	TRBD2	TRBJ2-7	once	CASSYWGASGTEQYF	TGTGCCAGCAGTTACTGGGGGGCTAGCGGGACCGAGCAGTACTTC
TRBV5-1	-	TRBJ2-2	-	CASSLVVFTGELFF	TGCGCCAGCAGCTTGGTAGTTTTCACCGGGGAGCTGTTTTTT
TRBV5-1	TRBD2	TRBJ2-5	-	CASSPGALAAGKETQYF	TGCGCCAGCAGCCCGGGGGCACTAGCGGCGGGGAAAGAGACCCAGTACTTC
TRBV5-4	TRBD1	TRBJ1-2	-	CASSLVNRGQGSNYGYTF	TGTGCCAGCAGCTTGGTCAATAGGGGACAGGGTTCTAACTATGGCTACACCTTC
TRBV10-3	-	TRBJ1-2	-	CAIRDQTGDYGYTF	TGTGCCATCAGGGACCAGACAGGCGACTATGGCTACACCTTC
TRBV7-9	TRBD1	TRBJ1-4	-	CSSSLGGRGAEKLFF	TGTTCCAGCAGCTTGGGAGGCAGGGGGGCTGAAAAACTGTTTTTT
TRBV2	TRBD1	TRBJ2-2	once	CASSEVSRGRAGATRTGELFF	TGTGCCAGCAGTGAAGTCTCCAGGGGGCGCGCAGGTGCCACACGCACCGGGGAGCTGTTTTTT
TRBV7-3	TRBD2	TRBJ2-7	-	CASSPSPVTSGRARCEQYF	TGTGCCAGCAGCCCATCCCCCGTGACTAGCGGGAGGGCCCGTTGCGAGCAGTACTTC
TRBV19	TRBD2	TRBJ2-5	few	CASSMRFRLAVGKTQYF	TGTGCCAGTAGTATGAGGTTTCGACTAGCGGTGGGGAAGACCCAGTACTTC
TRBV5-4	-	TRBJ2-7	-	CASSLLQGNEQYF	TGTGCCAGCAGCTTACTACAGGGAAACGAGCAGTACTTC
TRBV9	-	TRBJ2-1	-	CASSARMSSYNEQFF	TGTGCCAGCAGCGCCCGCATGAGCTCCTACAATGAGCAGTTCTTC
TRBV5-4	-	TRBJ1-2	-	CASSLSGGLGYTF	TGTGCCAGCAGCTTGTCGGGGGGCTTGGGCTACACCTTC
TRBV7-8	TRBD1	TRBJ1-2	-	CASSSVRDRGRYTF	TGTGCCAGCAGCTCAGTCCGGGACAGGGGCCGCTACACCTTC
TRBV4-1	TRBD1	TRBJ1-5	-	CASSQGDRPFYQPQHF	TGCGCCAGCAGCCAAGGGGACAGGCCTTTCTATCAGCCCCAGCATTTT
TRBV7-9	TRBD2	TRBJ2-1	-	CASSTRLAGRNEQFF	TGTGCCAGCAGCACGAGACTAGCGGGAAGAAATGAGCAGTTCTTC
TRBV27	TRBD1	TRBJ1-2	-	CASSSDRVGYTF	TGTGCCAGCAGTTCAGACAGGGTTGGCTACACCTTC
TRBV6-5	TRBD1	TRBJ1-2	-	CASSLQGARRNYGYTF	TGTGCCAGCAGTTTACAGGGGGCGCGACGTAACTATGGCTACACCTTC
TRBV9	-	TRBJ2-3	-	CASSVAMSADTQYF	TGTGCCAGCAGCGTAGCTATGAGCGCAGATACGCAGTATTTT
TRBV2	-	TRBJ2-1	-	CASSTTGRWANEQFF	TGTGCCAGCAGTACAACAGGGCGATGGGCCAATGAGCAGTTCTTC
TRBV11-2	TRBD2	TRBJ2-6	-	CASSTRPGGGANVLTF	TGTGCCAGCAGCACCCGGCCGGGGGGTGGGGCCAACGTCCTGACTTTC
TRBV6-1	TRBD2	TRBJ2-1	-	CASRLAISYNEQFF	TGTGCCAGCAGACTAGCGATCTCCTACAATGAGCAGTTCTTC
TRBV2	-	TRBJ1-1	-	CAGREIGQTNTEAFF	TGTGCCGGAAGGGAGATAGGGCAGACCAACACTGAAGCTTTCTTT
TRBV6-5	TRBD1	TRBJ1-4	-	CASSLQGNNEKLFF	TGTGCCAGCAGCCTACAGGGGAATAATGAAAAACTATTTTTT
TRBV7-8	-	TRBJ2-5	-	CASSTGPQETQYF	TGTGCCAGCAGCACAGGCCCCCAAGAGACCCAGTACTTC
TRBV7-8	TRBD1	TRBJ1-3	-	CASSLAGGSGNTIYF	TGTGCCAGCAGCTTGGCAGGGGGGTCTGGAAACACCATATATTTT